One sample yielded the 32 T cell receptor beta chains listed below, sequenced in a study of CD8 T cells in ankylosing spondylitis. MiXCR, run by TCRdb on the 5' RACE reads, gives a single entry per CDR3 protein. The sample includes 250,000 or so distinct CDR3 sequences, under 20% of them seen just once. Material for sequencing was blood, either unsorted or a sorted T cell fraction (not recorded which). The receptors derive from a male donor with ankylosing spondylitis or in good health (not recorded which).

This clonotype came up a few times. V usage is TRBV29-1 and J usage is TRBJ2-7; weak D call: TRBD1 (6 bases). The CDR3 runs to 15 residues. Trimming removed 2 bases from V and 3 bases from J, with 17 bases in between. Germline V CDR1 and CDR2: SQVTM, ANQGSEA. Here the CDR3 reads CSVEKGNRVIYEQYF. CDR3 nucleotide sequence: TGCAGCGTTGAAAAGGGCAACAGGGTAATCTACGAGCAGTACTTC.

This chain connects TRBV7-9 to TRBJ2-3; D perhaps matches TRBD2 (6 bases). The CDR3 spans 15 residues. V shed 4 bases and J shed 4 bases, with 15 bases lying between them. Germline loops: CDR1 SEHNR, CDR2 FQNEAQ (reference sequence). CDR3 nucleotides: TGTGCCAGCAGCTCCTCTGGAGGGCCCTCAGATACGCAGTATTTT. Translating gives CASSSSGGPSDTQYF.

This clonotype came up a few times. Relative to the germline gene, one junction end is altered; a read error may explain this. The V gene is TRBV12-3 or TRBV12-4, the J gene TRBJ2-7, with 8 nucleotides matching TRBD1. The CDR3 covers 12 residues. In nucleotides, the CDR3 is TGTGCCAGCAGTTTAGGAGGGACAGGAGGCACCTTC. Its protein is CASSLGGTGGTF.

This clonotype was found a few times. The chain carries TRBV29-1 and TRBJ1-1; 9 nucleotides agree with TRBD1. The CDR3 sequence is 13 residues long. Trimming at V came to 3 bases and at J to 4 bases, leaving 3 bases not matched to a gene. Germline V gives CDR1 SQVTM, CDR2 ANQGSEA. CDR3 loop: CSVDKTGGTEAFF. The DNA of the CDR3 is TGCAGCGTTGACAAGACAGGGGGCACTGAAGCTTTCTTT.

The chain carries TRBV12-3 or TRBV12-4 and TRBJ2-1, with D perhaps matching TRBD2 (5 bases). The length of the CDR3 is 13 residues. V was cut by 1 base and J by 10 bases, with 11 bases left in between. Here the CDR3 DNA reads TGTGCCAGCAGTTTAGGGGTTACGGGGGAGCAGTTCTTC. Protein sequence: CASSLGVTGEQFF.

Ten or more counts support this clonotype. The J gene is TRBJ1-4, the V gene TRBV7-6; tentatively, D is TRBD1 (6 bases). Deletions cut 5 bases from V and 1 base from J, with 14 bases between. Germline CDR1 is SGHVS and CDR2 is FNYEAQ. The CDR3 is made up of 16 amino acids. CDR3 sequence: CASSNPGEVTNEKLFF. For the CDR3, the DNA is TGTGCCAGCAGCAACCCAGGGGAAGTAACTAATGAAAAACTGTTTTTT.

This sequence joins TRBV13 and TRBJ2-2; possibly TRBD1 or TRBD2 for D (5 bases each). The CDR3 consists of 14 residues. The germline gives CDR1 PRHDT, CDR2 FYEKMQ (reference sequence). V lost 0 bases, J lost 6 bases, and 8 bases lay in between. This chain's CDR3 is CASSLGLGAGELFF. The CDR3 DNA sequence: TGTGCCAGCAGCTTAGGCCTGGGGGCCGGGGAGCTGTTTTTT. The full variable domain, with the rest looked up from reference TRBV13 and TRBJ2-2, is AAGVIQSPRHLIKEKRETATLKCYPIPRHDTVYWYQQGPGQDPQFLISFYEKMQSDKGSIPDRFSAQQFSDYHSELNMSSLELGDSALYFCASSLGLGAGELFFGEGSRLTVL.

V is TRBV4-2 and J is TRBJ2-4, with D hard to call. The germline CDR1 and CDR2 sequences are LGHNA and YNFKEQ. CDR3 size: 14 residues. V was trimmed by 10 bases and J by 8 bases, leaving 21 bases between them. Here the CDR3 DNA reads TGTGCCATGGGCCCCGGGCTCCTCTGGGACATTCAGTACTTC. Protein product: CAMGPGLLWDIQYF.

Only a few counts were recorded for this clonotype. This chain joins TRBV29-1 and TRBJ2-7; D call uncertain. The germline V gene has CDR1 SQVTM and CDR2 ANQGSEA. CDR3 length: 14 amino acids. Trimming removed 6 bases at V and 0 bases at J, with 15 bases between. The CDR3 nucleotides read TGCAGCGTGGCCCCCATCGGCCACTCCTACGAGCAGTACTTC. This translates into CSVAPIGHSYEQYF.

This clonotype was seen a handful of times. The chain recombines TRBV5-1 with TRBJ2-1; 7 nucleotides agree with TRBD1. CDR1 SGHRS and CDR2 YFSETQ come from the germline V gene. This CDR3 comprises 14 residues. With 4 bases clipped from V and 4 bases from J, the junction kept 5 bases outside the gene matches. CDR3: CASSGRQGYNEQFF. The CDR3 bases are TGCGCCAGCAGCGGCAGACAGGGTTACAATGAGCAGTTCTTC.

This chain joins TRBV6-1 and TRBJ1-2, with 8 bases that match TRBD1. This CDR3 region has 13 residues. J gave up 3 bases and V 10 bases, and 7 bases lay outside the gene matches. Germline loops: CDR1 MNHNS, CDR2 SASEGT. The CDR3 sequence is CATQGAEDYGYTF. As DNA, the CDR3 is TGTGCCACCCAGGGGGCGGAGGACTATGGCTACACCTTC.

Many counts were recorded for this clonotype. The J gene is TRBJ2-3, the V gene TRBV13; 9 bases fit TRBD2. The J segment lost 2 bases and the V segment lost 0 bases, leaving 3 bases of the junction unmatched. The CDR3 contains 16 residues. Germline V CDR1 and CDR2: PRHDT, FYEKMQ (reference sequence). CDR3 sequence reads: CASSLGVAGDTDTQYF. The CDR3 nucleotides read TGTGCCAGCAGCTTAGGGGTAGCGGGAGACACAGATACGCAGTATTTT.

This clonotype came up many times. The V call is TRBV7-3, the J call TRBJ2-7, with 10 bases fitting TRBD2. The CDR3 is made up of 16 amino acids. V shed 0 bases, J shed 2 bases, and the junction held 4 bases outside the gene matches. Per germline, CDR1 SGHTA and CDR2 FQGTGA. The CDR3 DNA reads as TGTGCCAGCAGCTTAACTTGGAGCGGGAGGGCCTACGAGCAGTACTTC. It translates to CASSLTWSGRAYEQYF.

As DNA, the CDR3 is TGCGCCAGCAGCTGGTTCCGGGAGCGCACAGATACGCAGTATTTT. This gives the protein CASSWFRERTDTQYF. The chain links TRBV4-1 to TRBJ2-3; a weak D match, TRBD2 (6 bases). The length of the CDR3 is 15 residues. Germline loops: CDR1 MGHRA, CDR2 YSYEKL. Trimming removed 5 bases from V and 1 base from J, with 13 bases in between.

This clonotype was observed a few times. The chain combines TRBV9 with TRBJ2-7; possible D gene TRBD2, 6 bases. The CDR3 has 15 residues. Germline values: CDR1 SGDLS, CDR2 YYNGEE. V lost 4 bases and J 2 bases, leaving 16 bases between the germline ends. In DNA form, the CDR3 reads TGTGCCAGCAGCCTCATGAGCCGCGGGGCCTACGAGCAGTACTTC. Translation gives CASSLMSRGAYEQYF.

This clonotype turned up a few times. With a much larger clone just one base away, this may be a read error. The gene calls are TRBV29-1 and TRBJ2-7, with TRBD2 as a possible D gene (5 bases). CDR3 length: 13 residues. Germline CDR1 is SQVTM and CDR2 is ANQGSEA. The CDR3: CGATGGETYEQYF. The DNA for the CDR3 is TGCGGCGCCACTGGTGGGGAGACCTACGAGCAGTACTTC.

The J gene is TRBJ2-7, the V gene TRBV5-1, with 7 bases identical to TRBD2. The CDR3 consists of 12 residues. Germline-derived CDR1 and CDR2 are SGHRS and YFSETQ. Trimming removed 3 bases from V and 6 bases from J; junction bases left unmatched: 3. CDR3 sequence reads: CASSWPGGEQYF. The CDR3, as DNA: TGCGCCAGCAGCTGGCCGGGGGGCGAGCAGTACTTC.

This chain links TRBV12-3 or TRBV12-4 with TRBJ2-6; no clear D gene. The CDR3 spans 17 residues. Trimming left V 4 bases short and J 0 bases short, with 13 bases between. The DNA for the CDR3 is TGTGCCAGCAGTTGGGCCGGTGATCACTCTGGGGCCAACGTCCTGACTTTC. Translating it yields CASSWAGDHSGANVLTF.

This clonotype was observed a handful of times. V gene TRBV2 combines with J gene TRBJ2-7; weak D call: TRBD2 (5 bases). The V gene's germline CDR1 is SNHLY and CDR2 FYNNEI. V was trimmed by 10 bases and J by 0 bases, leaving 10 bases between them. This CDR3 has 12 amino acids. CDR3 DNA sequence: TGTGCCACCCGGACTCTCTCCTACGAGCAGTACTTC. Translation gives CATRTLSYEQYF.

The V gene is TRBV7-9, the J gene TRBJ2-7, with 7 bases matching TRBD2. Germline values: CDR1 SEHNR, CDR2 FQNEAQ (reference sequence). V was clipped by 9 bases and J by 7 bases; unmatched bases: 9. The CDR3 has 12 amino acids. The CDR3 protein is CARHGQGLEQYF. For the CDR3, the DNA is TGTGCCAGGCACGGGCAGGGACTAGAGCAGTACTTC.

In its sample, this clonotype was seen a few times. J is TRBJ2-2 and V is TRBV25-1, with 10 bases lining up with TRBD2. V was clipped by 0 bases and J by 6 bases; unmatched bases: 13. The CDR3 loop spans 19 amino acids. Germline CDR1 and CDR2: MGHDK and SYGVNS. The CDR3 spells CASSEYGLAEPFRAGELFF. CDR3 DNA sequence: TGTGCCAGCAGTGAATACGGACTAGCGGAGCCATTTCGAGCCGGGGAGCTGTTTTTT.

This clonotype was found a few times. The genes are TRBV12-3 or TRBV12-4 and TRBJ1-2, with D possibly TRBD1 on 6 matching bases. This CDR3 spans 12 amino acids. The V end lost 5 bases, the J end lost 7 bases, and 11 bases lay between the germline ends. CDR3 residues: CASSEGDGGYTF. The CDR3 bases are TGTGCCAGCAGTGAGGGGGACGGTGGCTACACCTTC.

This clonotype was seen only a few times. In DNA form, the CDR3 reads TGCAGTGCTAGAGATCTGAGCGGGGCATACAATGAGCAGTTCTTC. This gives the protein CSARDLSGAYNEQFF. This sequence joins TRBV20-1 and TRBJ2-1; the match to TRBD2 covers 7 bases. The CDR3 totals 15 residues. Losses at the gene ends were 0 bases for V and 4 bases for J; bases not matched to a gene: 6. CDR1 and CDR2 (germline): DFQATT, SNEGSKA (reference sequence).

This chain connects TRBV7-8 to TRBJ2-1; D may be TRBD2 (5 bases). Germline V gene sequence: CDR1 SGHVS, CDR2 FQNEAQ. This CDR3 has 15 residues. V lost 3 bases and J lost 5, with 14 bases in between. The CDR3 sequence: CASSFGWELNNEQFF. In DNA form, the CDR3 reads TGTGCCAGCAGCTTCGGTTGGGAGCTGAACAATGAGCAGTTCTTC.

This clonotype appeared a few times. The chain couples TRBV7-9 to TRBJ2-1; no firm D call. The V end was cut by 7 bases, the J end by 7 bases, with 11 bases between. The CDR3 contains 12 residues. CDR1 and CDR2 (germline): SEHNR, FQNEAQ (reference sequence). The CDR3: CASISRANEQFF. The CDR3 DNA reads as TGTGCCAGCATAAGTAGGGCGAATGAGCAGTTCTTC.

The gene calls are TRBV11-1 and TRBJ2-7; 10 positions agree with TRBD1. The CDR3 is made up of 14 amino acids. The trim removed 4 bases at V and 3 bases at J, leaving 3 bases unmatched. Germline lookup yields CDR1 SGHAT and CDR2 FQDESV (reference sequence). CDR3 bases: TGTGCCAGCAGCTGGGACAGGGGACACTACGAGCAGTACTTC. It translates to CASSWDRGHYEQYF.

V gene TRBV7-8 combines with J gene TRBJ2-7, with D tentatively TRBD1 or TRBD2 (5 bases each). V shed 1 base and J shed 3 bases, with 16 bases lying between them. The CDR3 has 16 residues. Germline values: CDR1 SGHVS, CDR2 FQNEAQ. CDR3 in amino acids: CASSLDPEGTHYEQYF. The DNA of the CDR3 is TGTGCCAGCAGCTTAGACCCTGAGGGGACGCACTACGAGCAGTACTTC. Drawing the rest from reference TRBV7-8 and TRBJ2-7, the complete variable domain is GAGVSQSPRYKVAKRGQDVALRCDPISGHVSLFWYQQALGQGPEFLTYFQNEAQLDKSGLPSDRFFAERPEGSVSTLKIQRTQQEDSAVYLCASSLDPEGTHYEQYFGPGTRLTVT.

This sequence joins TRBV15 and TRBJ2-7, with 15 bases fitting TRBD2. The V gene's germline CDR1 is LNHNV and CDR2 YYDKDF (reference sequence). This CDR3 region has 16 residues. The V gene end was trimmed by 4 bases and the J gene end by 1 base; junction bases not matched to a gene: 2. CDR3 region: CATSKGTSGRSYEQYF. The CDR3 coding sequence is TGTGCCACCAGCAAAGGGACTAGCGGGAGGTCCTACGAGCAGTACTTC.

This clonotype was recorded at least ten times. The genes are TRBV27 and TRBJ2-2, with D maybe TRBD1 (6 bases). Germline V CDR1 and CDR2: MNHEY, SMNVEV (reference sequence). V lost 7 bases, J lost 1 base, and 13 bases lay in between. This CDR3 is 15 amino acids long. The CDR3 reads CASKGTTWNTGELFF. The CDR3 DNA reads TGTGCCAGCAAAGGGACAACTTGGAACACCGGGGAGCTGTTTTTT.

This clonotype was counted many times. The chain uses TRBV5-1 and TRBJ2-7; D perhaps matches TRBD1 (5 bases). The V gene's germline CDR1 is SGHRS and CDR2 YFSETQ. The CDR3 has 15 amino acids. Trimming stripped 0 bases from V and 7 bases from J, with 17 bases between. Here the CDR3 DNA reads TGCGCCAGCAGCTTGGGTCCGGACACTTACGAAGAGCAGTACTTC. As protein: CASSLGPDTYEEQYF.

The chain uses TRBV9 and TRBJ2-1, with D possibly being TRBD2 (5 bases). CDR3 length: 16 amino acids. Trimming removed 4 bases at V and 2 bases at J, with 16 bases between. Germline V gene data show CDR1 as SGDLS and CDR2 as YYNGEE. CDR3 nucleotide sequence: TGTGCCAGCAGCCGCGGCGGTAGCGTCACCTACAATGAGCAGTTCTTC. Encoded protein: CASSRGGSVTYNEQFF.

The rearrangement links TRBV4-3 to TRBJ2-2; 7 bases line up with TRBD1. CDR3 size: 16 residues. Germline V CDR1 and CDR2: LGHNA, YSLEER. The V and J ends lost 1 base and 7 bases, in that order; junction bases with no gene match: 9. The CDR3 reads CASSQVWDSFVGELFF. DNA for the CDR3: TGCGCCAGCAGCCAAGTTTGGGACAGTTTTGTCGGGGAGCTGTTTTTT.